This T cell receptor (beta chain) stems from a study of blood T cell repertoires in COVID-19. On the study more broadly: The United States, Italy and Spain were the sources of the acute and convalescent COVID-19 samples. PBMCs, B-cell-depleted T cells, or T cells provided the cDNA or gDNA that made up the material.

Original processing methods: The authors estimated nucleated cell counts from reference gene primer amplification. The protocol was immunoSEQ multiplex PCR, while the TCRdb copy is restricted to in-frame clones and leaves out a portion. That table is the source of V, J and clone size, and D and trimming were worked out from the DNA. Of about 220,000 clones listed, around 84% are singletons. This clonotype originated in a woman aged 55-75 years who had recovered from COVID-19. Sequencing was done on a sample of peripheral blood.

CDR3 nucleotide sequence: TGCAGCGTTAGGGGACAGGGGGCTAACACCGGGGAGCTGTTTTTT. Translated, it gives CSVRGQGANTGELFF. The chain carries TRBV29-1 and TRBJ2-2, with TRBD1 identical over 12 bases. This CDR3 has 15 residues. With V trimmed by 5 bases and J by 2 bases, 3 bases remained unmatched. In germline, CDR1 is SQVTM, CDR2 ANQGSEA.